Included here is one TCR beta chain sequence, with context. Its antigen remains unidentified. Isocitrate dehydrogenase mutation was absent in all glioblastoma patients. PBMC were collected before vaccination, two weeks after the third vaccination, and at progression. Only in-frame clones appear in the TCRdb table, and some are missing; sequencing was by immunoSEQ multiplex PCR. There are tens of thousands of clones in the sample; around 86% occur only once, and around 8% lies in the top ten. This sample was included in a study of glioma-infiltrating T cells after dendritic cell vaccination. Study observations and caveats: TCR clonality showed no direct relationship with survival.

The CDR3 has 19 residues. V gave up 2 bases and J gave up 1 base; unmatched junction bases: 10. In germline, CDR1 is SGHTA, CDR2 FQGTGA. The sequence came from a human donor with glioblastoma. The rearrangement uses TRBV7-3 and TRBJ1-6; 8 positions match TRBD1. The source was blood, collected before dendritic cell vaccination. CDR3 sequence: CASSLYGAGGSSYNSPLHF. In DNA form, the CDR3 reads TGTGCCAGCAGCTTATATGGGGCAGGGGGCAGTTCCTATAATTCACCCCTCCACTTT.